This T cell receptor (beta chain) was observed in a study of control samples from healthy donors and cancer patients. Points on this clone: A junction end diverges from the germline sequence, so it may reflect a read error.

CDR3 length equals 17 residues. In germline, CDR1 is SGHAT, CDR2 FQNNGV. Repertoires were generated with immunoSEQ multiplex PCR, while TCRdb's copy carries only in-frame clones and drops some. The sample contains 60,000 to 75,000 clones, nearly 85% of which appear only once. The sequence came from a man between 60 and 75 years old in good health. The V and J genes are TRBV11-2 and TRBJ2-5, with TRBD2 identical over 8 bases. The source material was blood. The DNA of the CDR3 is TGTGCCCGCAGCTTCGAGCGGGGGCGGGGGAGGCAAGAGACCCAGTACTTC. Its protein product is CARSFERGRGRQETQYF.